The clone carrying this T cell receptor beta chain qualifies as medium-sized. Its antigen is unknown. Sequenced with the Oncomine TCR Beta short-read assay was DNA taken from cultured CD4+ T cells. MiXCR was run by TCRdb on the PCR reads, yielding one entry per CDR3 protein. This table has more than 8,000 distinct CDR3 sequences, approximately 27% appearing once. The data originate from a study of vaccination and CD4 T cells after COVID-19. At the level of the study: Following dose two, a median about 70 days (range 14 to 241) passed before post-vaccine samples were taken. Some control cultures received a CEFX pool, which served as the positive control. Others received an HIV-1 Nef pool or no peptide.

Described treatment: approximately 10-day PBMC culture with coronavirus spike peptide pools or control peptides (ViraFEST assay). Germline CDR1 reads LNHNV; CDR2 reads YYDKDF (reference sequence). This CDR3 region has 16 residues. V lost 5 bases to trimming and J lost 3 bases, with 17 bases between them. Study findings and constraints: Spike mono-reactivity applied to 304 of 307 vaccine-specific clones detected in convalescent patients.

This rearrangement joins TRBV15 to TRBJ1-5, with D unresolved. The specimen comprised CD4+ T cells from blood, cultured in vitro, sampled after SARS-CoV-2 vaccination. The TCR originated in a human donor who had recovered from COVID-19. The CDR3 loop is CATSAQRTRINQPQHF. CDR3 bases: TGTGCCACCAGCGCCCAAAGGACGAGGATCAATCAGCCCCAGCATTTT. The variable domain in full, completed from reference TRBV15 and TRBJ1-5, reads DAMVIQNPRYQVTQFGKPVTLSCSQTLNHNVMYWYQQKSSQAPKLLFHYYDKDFNNEADTPDNFQSRRPNTSFCFLDIRSPGLGDTAMYLCATSAQRTRINQPQHFGDGTRLSIL.